This entry is about one TCR beta chain. Antigen: not known. The CDR3 length is 16 residues. Trimming took 5 bases from V and 4 from J; bases not matched to a gene: 12. Germline V gene lookup returns CDR1 SGHTA and CDR2 FQGNSA. TCRdb reprocessed the 5' RACE reads with MiXCR, giving one entry per CDR3 protein. The profile covers some 390,000 distinct CDR3 sequences, with around 20% appearing a single time and 18% taken by the ten largest. The data belong to a study of T cells after yellow fever vaccination. Study-wide findings and caveats: Repertoires sorted by FACS could include abundant clonotypes that are contaminants from the bulk population.

The origin of this receptor is a man aged 18-30 years who received the YFV17D yellow fever vaccine. Sequences were derived from PBMCs, sampled before the yellow fever booster vaccination. The chain carries TRBV7-2 and TRBJ1-2, with 8 nucleotides matching TRBD1. In DNA form, the CDR3 reads TGTGCCAGCAGCCGGACCCAGGGGGCGCGCGGCTATGGCTACACCTTC. Residues: CASSRTQGARGYGYTF.